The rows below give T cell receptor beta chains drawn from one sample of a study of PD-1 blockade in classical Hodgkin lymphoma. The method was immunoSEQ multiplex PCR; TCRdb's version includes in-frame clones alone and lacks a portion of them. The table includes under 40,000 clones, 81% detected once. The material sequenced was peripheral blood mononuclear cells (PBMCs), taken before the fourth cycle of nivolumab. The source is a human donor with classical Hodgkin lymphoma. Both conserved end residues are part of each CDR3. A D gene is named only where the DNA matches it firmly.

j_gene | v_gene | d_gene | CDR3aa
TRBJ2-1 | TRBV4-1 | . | CASSQAPRRDYNEQFF
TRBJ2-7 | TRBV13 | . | CASSPRGRDYEQYF
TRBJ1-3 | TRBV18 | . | CASSPSRLVVGGNTIYF
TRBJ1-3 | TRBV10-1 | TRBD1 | CASGTGSGNTIYF
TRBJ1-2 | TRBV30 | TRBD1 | CAWSAYRGVGYTF
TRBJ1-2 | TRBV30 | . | CAWSSYPDSVNYGYTF
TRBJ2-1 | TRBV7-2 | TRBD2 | CASSLIAGGYNEQFF
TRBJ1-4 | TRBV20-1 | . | CSLALNEKLFF
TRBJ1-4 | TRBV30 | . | CAWRPRRRTALNEKLFF
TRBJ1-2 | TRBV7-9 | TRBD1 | CASSQEGTGGARTF
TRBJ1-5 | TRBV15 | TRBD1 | CATSREDRVYGNQPQHF
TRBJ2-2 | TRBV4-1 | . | CASSWQGERAGELFF
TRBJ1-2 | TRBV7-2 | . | CASSPGSFGNYGYTF
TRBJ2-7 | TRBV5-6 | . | CASSLGGKSSYEQYF
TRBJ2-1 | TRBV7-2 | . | CASSLEGPSYNEQFF
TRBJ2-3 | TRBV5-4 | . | CASSLGIRTIRRTDTQYF
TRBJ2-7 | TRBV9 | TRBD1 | CASSPRTGDSYEQYF
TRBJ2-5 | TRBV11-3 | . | CASSNWTGRTQYF
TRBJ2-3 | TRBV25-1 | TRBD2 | CASSLPTSGITDTQYF
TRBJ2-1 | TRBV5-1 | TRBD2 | CASTTLAGVSREQFF
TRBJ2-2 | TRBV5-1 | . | CASSLWAGANTGELFF
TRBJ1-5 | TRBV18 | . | CASSSQRGGHSNQPQHF
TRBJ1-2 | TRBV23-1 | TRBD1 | CASSLIWDRGYGYTF
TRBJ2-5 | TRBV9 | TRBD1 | CASSPRTGRETQYF
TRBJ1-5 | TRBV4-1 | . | CASSQGSGTRHQPQHF
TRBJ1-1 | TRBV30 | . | CAWRLAGRTEAFF
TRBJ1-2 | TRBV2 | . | CASRFDSYGYTF
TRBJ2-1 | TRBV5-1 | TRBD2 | CASRWASGNNEQFF
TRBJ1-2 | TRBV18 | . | CASSHSARDGYGYTF
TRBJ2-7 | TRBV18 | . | CASSPSGGLGSYEQYF